What follows are 19 T cell receptor beta chains derived from one specimen sequenced in a study of breast tumors, draining lymph nodes, adjacent tissues. The lymph nodes were axillary draining lymph nodes from breast cancer patients. TCRdb analysed the multiplex PCR reads with MiXCR anew, one entry per CDR3 protein. The sample has some 230,000 distinct CDR3 sequences; approximately 36% are singletons. The sequencing sample was made of axillary lymph node tissue. These receptors were obtained from a female donor with breast cancer. Some clones in this sample may be carry-over from other donors' samples.

Ten or more counts support this clonotype. The V call is TRBV5-1, the J call TRBJ2-1; 8 positions agree with TRBD2. CDR1 and CDR2 from the germline V gene are SGHRS and YFSETQ. V gave up 4 bases and J gave up 6 bases; unmatched junction bases: 12. There are 16 residues in the CDR3. The CDR3 region has the DNA TGCGCCAGCAGCCCTAGTCTGGCGGGAGGAGGCAATGAGCAGTTCTTC. The encoded protein is CASSPSLAGGGNEQFF.

The gene calls are TRBV20-1 and TRBJ2-1; TRBD1 is a possible D gene (5 bases). V lost 3 bases and J 6 bases, leaving 18 bases between the germline ends. CDR1 DFQATT and CDR2 SNEGSKA come from the germline V gene (reference sequence). The length of the CDR3 is 15 residues. CDR3 loop: CSASNWLGRVNEQFF. The CDR3 bases are TGCAGTGCTAGTAATTGGTTGGGCAGGGTCAATGAGCAGTTCTTC.

The chain employs TRBV25-1 and TRBJ2-1; the D is unclear. CDR1 is MGHDK and CDR2 is SYGVNS in the germline V gene. This CDR3 has 13 amino acids. V was clipped by 9 bases and J by 10 bases, with 19 bases between them. DNA of the CDR3: TGTGCCAGTAGTCCCCCTTTCACCGGGGAGCAGTTCTTC. Translation gives CASSPPFTGEQFF.

In its sample, this clonotype was seen many times. The chain is built from TRBV2 and TRBJ1-4; no definite D call. Per the germline V gene, CDR1 is SNHLY and CDR2 is FYNNEI. The CDR3 has 13 amino acids. V shed 2 bases and J shed 6 bases, with 7 bases lying between them. The CDR3 loop reads CASSEWWDEKLFF. Written as DNA, the CDR3 is TGTGCCAGCAGTGAATGGTGGGATGAAAAACTGTTTTTT.

This clonotype occurred many times. The rearrangement links TRBV10-2 to TRBJ2-7; 10 bases are shared with TRBD2. The CDR3 is made up of 15 amino acids. Per germline, CDR1 WSHSY and CDR2 SAAADI. V shed 6 bases and J 2 bases; nucleotides not matched to a gene: 7. The CDR3 nucleotides read TGCGCCAGCAGCGCTAGCGGGGGCCTCACCTACGAGCAGTACTTC. Translation: CASSASGGLTYEQYF.

This clonotype was detected ten times or more. This chain links TRBV2 with TRBJ1-3; 7 bases line up with TRBD1. The length of the CDR3 is 15 residues. V was clipped by 6 bases and J by 0 bases; unmatched bases: 5. Germline V lookup: CDR1 SNHLY, CDR2 FYNNEI. Written as DNA, the CDR3 is TGTGCCAGCAGGGAACAGGGGAGCTCTGGAAACACCATATATTTT. Translation: CASREQGSSGNTIYF.

This clonotype has a count of ten or more. The chain is built from TRBV6-1 and TRBJ2-3, with D uncertain. Per germline, CDR1 MNHNS and CDR2 SASEGT. The CDR3 contains 15 residues. V was trimmed by 3 bases and J by 0 bases, leaving 10 bases between them. The CDR3: CASSEEGGSTDTQYF. In DNA, the CDR3 is TGTGCCAGCAGTGAGGAAGGTGGTAGCACAGATACGCAGTATTTT.

This clonotype was recorded only once. This could be a read error, since a much larger clone is one nucleotide away. V is TRBV10-3 and J is TRBJ2-7, with 9 bases fitting TRBD2. The CDR3 has 15 amino acids. Germline CDR1 and CDR2: ENHRY and SYGVKD. V shed 5 bases and J 7 bases; nucleotides not matched to a gene: 12. DNA for the CDR3: TGTGCCATCAGTCCCGTGGGTAGCGGGAGTGATGAGCAGTACTTC. Its protein is CAISPVGSGSDEQYF.

This chain links TRBV5-5 with TRBJ1-6, with D possibly being TRBD1 (5 bases). V lost 4 bases and J 7 bases, leaving 9 bases between the germline ends. This CDR3 spans 13 amino acids. CDR1 SGHKS and CDR2 YYEKEE come from the germline V gene (reference sequence). The CDR3: CASSKGRNSPLHF. CDR3 DNA sequence: TGTGCCAGCAGCAAGGGGCGGAATTCACCCCTCCACTTT.

The J gene is TRBJ2-3, the V gene TRBV3-1, with D possibly being TRBD1 or TRBD2 (6 bases each). Germline CDR1 LGHDT, CDR2 YNNKEL (reference sequence). The V gene lost 4 bases and the J gene lost 3 bases, with 17 bases spanning the gap. The CDR3 is 16 residues long. The CDR3 DNA follows: TGTGCCAGCAGCCCCCTTTTCGGGGGCTTGACAGATACGCAGTATTTT. Translation: CASSPLFGGLTDTQYF.

This clonotype was counted ten times or more. The rearrangement uses TRBV30 and TRBJ1-2; D uncertain. Trimming pared 2 bases from V and 4 bases from J, leaving 11 bases between. Germline assignment: CDR1 GTSNPN and CDR2 SVGIG (reference sequence). The CDR3 has 13 residues. In DNA, the CDR3 is TGTGCCTGGAGTTTCACCTCCTCCTATGGCTACACCTTC. Amino acid sequence: CAWSFTSSYGYTF.

This clonotype was recorded at least ten times. This chain joins TRBV4-1 and TRBJ2-7, with 10 bases matching TRBD2. This CDR3 has 16 amino acids. Germline V lookup: CDR1 MGHRA, CDR2 YSYEKL. Unmatched junction bases numbered 9, after V lost 4 bases and J lost 3 bases. The CDR3 DNA sequence: TGCGCCAGCAGCCGAGTATTCGGACTAGCGGTCTACGAGCAGTACTTC. Amino acid sequence: CASSRVFGLAVYEQYF.

J is TRBJ2-1 and V is TRBV4-3; TRBD2 is a possible D gene (7 bases). Trimming left V 0 bases short and J 0 bases short, with 12 bases between. The CDR3 is made up of 17 amino acids. Germline CDR1 reads LGHNA; CDR2 reads YSLEER. CDR3 DNA: TGCGCCAGCAGCCAAGATACGAGGGGGGGCTCCTACAATGAGCAGTTCTTC. This sequence encodes CASSQDTRGGSYNEQFF.

The chain uses TRBV11-2 and TRBJ2-1; 12 bases agree with TRBD2. The germline gives CDR1 SGHAT, CDR2 FQNNGV. The length of the CDR3 is 16 residues. After removal of 5 bases from V and 6 bases from J, the junction contained 8 bases not matched to a gene. The CDR3 loop reads CASSAYSSGRGNEQFF. CDR3 sequence (DNA): TGTGCCAGCAGCGCCTATTCTAGCGGGAGGGGCAATGAGCAGTTCTTC.

This clonotype was seen ten or more times. This rearrangement joins TRBV29-1 to TRBJ2-7, with 11 bases identical to TRBD2. Per germline, CDR1 SQVTM and CDR2 ANQGSEA. CDR3 length equals 13 residues. Unmatched junction bases numbered 3, after V lost 4 bases and J lost 4 bases. For the CDR3, the DNA is TGCAGCGTTGTGACTAGCGGGGAGTACGAGCAGTACTTC. It is translated as CSVVTSGEYEQYF.

V usage is TRBV7-9 and J usage is TRBJ2-1, with TRBD2 matching 11 bases. V lost 6 bases and J lost 7; bases outside the gene matches: 14. The CDR3 is 17 residues long. Germline V CDR1 and CDR2: SEHNR, FQNEAQ (reference sequence). In nucleotides, the CDR3 is TGTGCCAGCAGAATAGTCAATAGCGGGAGGGCCAGGAATGAGCAGTTCTTC. This sequence encodes CASRIVNSGRARNEQFF.

This clonotype occurred many times. The chain carries TRBV30 and TRBJ2-2; TRBD2 agrees at 8 bases. The CDR3 has 14 amino acids. CDR1 is GTSNPN and CDR2 is SVGIG in the germline V gene (reference sequence). The V and J ends lost 3 bases and 1 base, in that order; junction bases with no gene match: 1. The CDR3 loop reads CAWSGRGNTGELFF. The CDR3 DNA follows: TGTGCCTGGAGCGGGAGGGGGAACACCGGGGAGCTGTTTTTT.

This clonotype has a handful of counts. With a much larger clone just one base away, this may be a read error. The chain uses TRBV9 and TRBJ1-2; no reliable D call. Germline CDR1 SGDLS, CDR2 YYNGEE. The CDR3 has 14 residues. CDR3 coding DNA: TGTGCCGGCAGCATCCGTCCCGAGGGCTATGGCTACACCTTC. Translation: CAGSIRPEGYGYTF.

This clonotype was counted at least ten times. This chain links TRBV19 with TRBJ1-3; D possibly corresponds to TRBD1 (5 bases). This CDR3 comprises 17 residues. V was clipped by 0 bases and J by 2 bases, with 14 bases between them. CDR1 and CDR2 (germline): LNHDA, SQIVND (reference sequence). CDR3 sequence reads: CASSIDIQTATGNTIYF. As DNA, the CDR3 is TGTGCCAGTAGTATAGATATTCAGACAGCCACTGGAAACACCATATATTTT.